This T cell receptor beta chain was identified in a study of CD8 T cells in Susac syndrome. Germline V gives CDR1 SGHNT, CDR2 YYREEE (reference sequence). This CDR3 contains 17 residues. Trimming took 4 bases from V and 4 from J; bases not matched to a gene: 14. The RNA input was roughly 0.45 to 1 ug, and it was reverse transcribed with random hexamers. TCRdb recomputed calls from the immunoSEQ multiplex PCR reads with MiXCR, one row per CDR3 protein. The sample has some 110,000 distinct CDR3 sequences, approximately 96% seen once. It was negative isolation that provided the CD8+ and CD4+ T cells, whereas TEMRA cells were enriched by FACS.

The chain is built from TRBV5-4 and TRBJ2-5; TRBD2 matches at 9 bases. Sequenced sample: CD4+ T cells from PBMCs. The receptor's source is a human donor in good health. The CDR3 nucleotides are TGTGCCAGCAGCCCGGGACTAGCCCTCCCCTTTCGAGAGACCCAGTACTTC. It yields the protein CASSPGLALPFRETQYF.